This T cell receptor beta chain was sequenced in a study of cytomegalovirus exposure and HLA in healthy donors. Germline V lookup: CDR1 SGDLS, CDR2 YYNGEE. V was trimmed by 2 bases and J by 3 bases, leaving 3 bases between them. This CDR3 is built from 13 residues. The PCR used 60 Vbeta and 13 Jbeta primers. Assay: immunoSEQ multiplex PCR; the TCRdb copy retains only in-frame clones and omits some. The table lists 120,000 to 150,000 clones, over 60% of them singletons. The rearrangement uses TRBV9 and TRBJ2-6; D remains unclear. The sequenced sample consisted of PBMCs. The sequence was obtained from a woman between 18 and 30 years old in good health and CMV-seronegative. The CDR3 sequence: CASSVLGANVLTF. CDR3 DNA: TGTGCCAGCAGCGTCCTTGGGGCCAACGTCCTGACTTTC. The variable domain in full, completed from reference TRBV9 and TRBJ2-6, reads DSGVTQTPKHLITATGQRVTLRCSPRSGDLSVYWYQQSLDQGLQFLIQYYNGEERAKGNILERFSAQQFPDLHSELNLSSLELGDSALYFCASSVLGANVLTFGAGSRLTVL.